The present T cell receptor (beta chain) was sequenced within a study of monozygotic twins with inflammatory bowel disease (dated 2019 in TCRdb). Background for the entire study: A total of approximately 28 monozygotic twin pairs were included in the full study, comprising nine German pairs (four IBD-concordant, five IBD-discordant) and 19 IBD-discordant Danish pairs. The search for disease-associated traits relied mainly on comparing IBD patients with their genetically identical healthy co-twins within discordant pairs. Each individual had, on average, about 151 000 unique TCRalpha sequences and 181 000 unique TCRbeta sequences available for analysis. The research as a whole found: Repertoire similarity did not differ between concordant and discordant twins, possibly due to limited statistical power. IBD patients shared fewer clonotypes with other individuals than healthy twins did, most markedly in patients showing signs of disease activity. Distinction between different T cell subtypes could not be achieved in the analysis. Measured by the inverse Simpson index, TCRbeta repertoire diversity was lower in IBD patients than in their healthy co-twins. The results gave no support for a single strong signal or clonotype linked to IBD. Because patients were on differing immunosuppressive treatments, the repertoires may have picked up extra background noise and inter-individual variability.

As to this clonotype: It lacks a known antigen.

There are 15 amino acids in the CDR3, from cysteine to phenylalanine inclusive. No DNA has been recorded. CDR1 and CDR2 are drawn from the germline V gene: KGHDR, SFDVKD. Receptors were amplified or captured by 5' RACE. For each TCR library, 3,000 to 4,000 ng of total RNA was used. For each sample, cDNA synthesis with SMARTScribe reverse transcriptase was split into eight separate reactions. During cDNA synthesis, template switching introduced unique molecular identifiers that contained a 6-nucleotide sample barcode. Amplification of TCRalpha and TCRbeta cDNA involved two nested PCRs of approximately 16 and 10 cycles, and each PCR was followed by bead purification. Before amplification, the cDNA was both treated with uracil DNA-glycosylase and purified with the QIAquick PCR purification kit. The second PCR added Illumina TruSeq-compatible adapters along with sample-specific barcodes. TapeStation and Qubit were used to check library quality and concentration, and roughly 5.5 ng of each library was pooled. Sequencing of the pooled libraries was done on an Illumina HiSeq2500 single-index Rapid Run using custom sequencing primers and 2 x 100 bp reads. The original pipeline was this. MiGEC version 1.2.6 was used for UMI-based consensus assembly to correct PCR and sequencing errors. V(D)J alignment, clonotype assembly and CDR3 extraction were performed with MiXCR version 2.1.1. To normalise gene usage, clonotype sharing and MAIT/NKT TCR abundance, the top 1000, 10 000 and 20 000 clonotypes in each sample were analysed. After downsampling to 27 000 UMIs, diversity was calculated as the inverse Simpson index using the vegan R package. Paired Mann-Whitney U tests were applied to discordant twin pairs, with Benjamini-Hochberg correction for multiple testing. The reads, reprocessed by TCRdb, yield one row per CDR3 protein sequence and no DNA. TCRdb, not the original authors, processed these V and J calls. This sample's table contains 85,000 to 110,000 distinct CDR3 sequences. The ten largest clones capture 1.9% of the sample.

From each donor, a roughly 2.5 ml peripheral blood sample was collected into PAXgene tubes and stored at -80 degrees C. Without T cell sorting, total RNA was isolated from whole blood using the PAXgene blood miRNA kit on an automated QIAcube. Deep TCRalpha and TCRbeta repertoire profiling with unique molecular barcoding was performed on peripheral blood of monozygotic twin pairs concordant or discordant for inflammatory bowel disease. For every twin pair, smoking habits were documented, and each individual was categorised as a current, former or never smoker. The specimen was blood. The chain is made from TRBV24-1 and TRBJ2-3; TCRdb outputs TRBD2, but without DNA this stays unchecked. This receptor was obtained from a human donor with ulcerative colitis or Crohn's disease, or a healthy co-twin of an affected twin (not recorded which). The CDR3 is CATSEPSENTDTQYF.